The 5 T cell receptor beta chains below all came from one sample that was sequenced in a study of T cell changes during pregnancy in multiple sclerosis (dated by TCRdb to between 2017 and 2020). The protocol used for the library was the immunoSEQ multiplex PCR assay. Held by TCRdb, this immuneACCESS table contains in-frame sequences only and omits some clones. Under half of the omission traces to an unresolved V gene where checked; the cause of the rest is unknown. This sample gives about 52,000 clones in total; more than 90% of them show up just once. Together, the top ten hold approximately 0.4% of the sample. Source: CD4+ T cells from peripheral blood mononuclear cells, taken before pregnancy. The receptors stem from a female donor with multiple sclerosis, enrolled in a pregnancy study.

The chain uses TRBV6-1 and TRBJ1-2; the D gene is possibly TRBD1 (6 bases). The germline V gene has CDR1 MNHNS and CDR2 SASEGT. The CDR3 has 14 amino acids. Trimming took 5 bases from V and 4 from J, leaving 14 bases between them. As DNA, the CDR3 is TGTGCCAGCAGTTTGGACAGCATAACCTATGGCTACACCTTC. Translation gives CASSLDSITYGYTF.

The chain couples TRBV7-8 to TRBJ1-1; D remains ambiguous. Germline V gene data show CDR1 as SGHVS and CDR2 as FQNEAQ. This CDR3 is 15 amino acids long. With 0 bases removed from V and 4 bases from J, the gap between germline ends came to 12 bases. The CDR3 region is CASSLAIRGVTEAFF. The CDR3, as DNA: TGTGCCAGCAGCTTAGCGATCCGGGGTGTCACTGAAGCTTTCTTT.

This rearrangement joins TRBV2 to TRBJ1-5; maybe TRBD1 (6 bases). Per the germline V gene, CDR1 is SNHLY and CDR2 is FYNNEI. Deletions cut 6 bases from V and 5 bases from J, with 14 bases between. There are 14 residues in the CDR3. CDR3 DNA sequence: TGTGCCAGCAGCGCTCAGGGGTTTCATCAGCCCCAGCATTTT. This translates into CASSAQGFHQPQHF.

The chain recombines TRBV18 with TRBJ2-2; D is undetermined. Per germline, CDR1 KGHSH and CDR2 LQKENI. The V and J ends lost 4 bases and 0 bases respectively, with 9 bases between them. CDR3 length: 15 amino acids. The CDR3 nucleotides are TGTGCCAGCTCACTTTCTACAGCGAACACCGGGGAGCTGTTTTTT. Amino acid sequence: CASSLSTANTGELFF.

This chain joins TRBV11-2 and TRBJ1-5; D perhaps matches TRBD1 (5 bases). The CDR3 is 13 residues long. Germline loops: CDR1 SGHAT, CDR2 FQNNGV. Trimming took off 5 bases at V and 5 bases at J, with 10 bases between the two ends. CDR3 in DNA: TGTGCCAGCAGCCAAGGGGTGTATCAGCCCCAGCATTTT. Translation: CASSQGVYQPQHF.